This T cell receptor (beta chain) was sequenced for a study of graft-versus-host responses after intestinal transplantation. The CDR3 is 15 residues long. After removal of 4 bases from V and 0 bases from J, the junction contained 3 bases not matched to a gene. The V gene's germline CDR1 is SGHTA and CDR2 FQGNSA. Produced via immunoSEQ multiplex PCR; TCRdb's table is partial and in-frame only. The sample records under 150,000 clones, less than 95% being singletons. A note on this clone: Its antigen is as yet unknown.

This sequence joins TRBV7-2 and TRBJ2-1, with 7 nucleotides matching TRBD1. This clonotype was sampled from a human donor who received an intestinal transplant. The sequencing used unstimulated CD4+ T cells sorted from spleen or lymph node cells, collected before intestinal transplant. The CDR3 loop reads CASSSRDSSYNEQFF. In DNA form, the CDR3 reads TGTGCCAGCAGCTCGAGGGACAGCTCCTACAATGAGCAGTTCTTC. The whole variable domain, filled in from reference TRBV7-2 and TRBJ2-1, reads GAGVSQSPSNKVTEKGKDVELRCDPISGHTALYWYRQSLGQGLEFLIYFQGNSAPDKSGLPSDRFSAERTGGSVSTLTIQRTQQEDSAVYLCASSSRDSSYNEQFFGPGTRLTVL.